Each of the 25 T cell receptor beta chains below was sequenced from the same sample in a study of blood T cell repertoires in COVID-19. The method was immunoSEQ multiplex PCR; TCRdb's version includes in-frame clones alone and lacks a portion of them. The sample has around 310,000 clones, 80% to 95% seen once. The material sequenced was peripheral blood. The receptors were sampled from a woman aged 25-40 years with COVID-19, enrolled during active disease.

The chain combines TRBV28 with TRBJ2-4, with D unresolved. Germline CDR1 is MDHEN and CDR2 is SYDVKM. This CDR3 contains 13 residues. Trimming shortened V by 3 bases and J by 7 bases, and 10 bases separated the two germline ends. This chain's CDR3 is CASSFYPGNIQYF. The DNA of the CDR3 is TGTGCCAGCAGTTTCTATCCCGGGAACATTCAGTACTTC.

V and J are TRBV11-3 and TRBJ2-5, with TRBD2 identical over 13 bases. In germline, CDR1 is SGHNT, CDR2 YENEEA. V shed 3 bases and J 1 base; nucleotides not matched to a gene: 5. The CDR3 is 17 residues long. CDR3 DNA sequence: TGTGCCAGCAGCTTGTCCGGACTAGCGGGGGCCCAAGAGACCCAGTACTTC. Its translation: CASSLSGLAGAQETQYF.

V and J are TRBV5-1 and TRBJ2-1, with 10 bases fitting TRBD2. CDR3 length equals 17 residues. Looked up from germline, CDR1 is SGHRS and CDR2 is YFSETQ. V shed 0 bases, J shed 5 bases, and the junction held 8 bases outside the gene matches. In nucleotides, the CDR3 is TGCGCCAGCAGCTTGGCCGGTCTAGCGGGAGTGGACAATGAGCAGTTCTTC. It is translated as CASSLAGLAGVDNEQFF.

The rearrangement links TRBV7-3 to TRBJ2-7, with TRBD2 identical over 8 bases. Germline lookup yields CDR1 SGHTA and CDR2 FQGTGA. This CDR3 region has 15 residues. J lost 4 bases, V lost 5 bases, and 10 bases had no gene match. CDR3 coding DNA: TGTGCCAGCAGCCCCCAAGGTAGCGGGGTGTACGAGCAGTACTTC. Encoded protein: CASSPQGSGVYEQYF. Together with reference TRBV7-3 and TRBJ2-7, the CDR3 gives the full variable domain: GAGVSQTPSNKVTEKGKYVELRCDPISGHTALYWYRQSLGQGPEFLIYFQGTGAADDSGLPNDRFFAVRPEGSVSTLKIQRTERGDSAVYLCASSPQGSGVYEQYFGPGTRLTVT.

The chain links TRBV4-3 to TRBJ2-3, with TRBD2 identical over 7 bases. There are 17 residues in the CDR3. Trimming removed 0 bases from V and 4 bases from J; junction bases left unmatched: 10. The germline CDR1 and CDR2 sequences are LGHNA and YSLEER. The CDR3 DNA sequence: TGCGCCAGCAGCCAAGAGTCGGCGGGAGTGGAAGCAGATACGCAGTATTTT. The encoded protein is CASSQESAGVEADTQYF.

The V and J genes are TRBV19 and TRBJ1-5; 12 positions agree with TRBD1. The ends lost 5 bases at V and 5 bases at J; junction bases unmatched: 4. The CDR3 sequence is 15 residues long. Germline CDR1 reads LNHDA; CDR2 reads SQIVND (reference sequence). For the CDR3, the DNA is TGTGCCAGTAGTCATGGGACAGGGGGCTATCAGCCCCAGCATTTT. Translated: CASSHGTGGYQPQHF.

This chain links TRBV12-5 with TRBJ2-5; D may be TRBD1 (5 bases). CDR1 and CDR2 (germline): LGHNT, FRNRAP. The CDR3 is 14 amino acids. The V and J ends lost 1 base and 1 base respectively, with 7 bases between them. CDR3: CASGLGGSQETQYF. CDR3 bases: TGTGCTAGTGGTTTGGGGGGCAGCCAAGAGACCCAGTACTTC.

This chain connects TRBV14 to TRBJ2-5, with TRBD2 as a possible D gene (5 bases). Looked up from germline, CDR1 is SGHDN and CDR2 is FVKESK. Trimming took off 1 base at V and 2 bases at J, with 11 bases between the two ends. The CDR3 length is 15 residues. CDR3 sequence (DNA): TGTGCCAGCAGCCAAGCCCCAGCGGCTCAAGAGACCCAGTACTTC. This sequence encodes CASSQAPAAQETQYF.

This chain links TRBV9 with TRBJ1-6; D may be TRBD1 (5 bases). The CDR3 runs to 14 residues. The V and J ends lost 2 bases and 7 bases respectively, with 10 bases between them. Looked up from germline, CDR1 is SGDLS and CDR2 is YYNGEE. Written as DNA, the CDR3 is TGTGCCAGCAGCGTGGGGCCAGAAAATTCACCCCTCCACTTT. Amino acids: CASSVGPENSPLHF. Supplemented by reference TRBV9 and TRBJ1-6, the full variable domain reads DSGVTQTPKHLITATGQRVTLRCSPRSGDLSVYWYQQSLDQGLQFLIQYYNGEERAKGNILERFSAQQFPDLHSELNLSSLELGDSALYFCASSVGPENSPLHFGNGTRLTVT.

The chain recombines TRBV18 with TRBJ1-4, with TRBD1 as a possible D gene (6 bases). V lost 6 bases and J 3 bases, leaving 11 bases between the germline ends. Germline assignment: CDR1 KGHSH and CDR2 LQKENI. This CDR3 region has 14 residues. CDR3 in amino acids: CASSSGVANEKLFF. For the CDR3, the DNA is TGTGCCAGCTCGTCAGGGGTGGCTAATGAAAAACTGTTTTTT.

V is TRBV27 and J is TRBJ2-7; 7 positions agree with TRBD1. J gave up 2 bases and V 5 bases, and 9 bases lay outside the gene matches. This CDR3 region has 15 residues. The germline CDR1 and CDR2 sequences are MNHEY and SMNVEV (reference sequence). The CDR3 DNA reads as TGTGCCAGCAGTCCACCGGACAGGCGAGCCTACGAGCAGTACTTC. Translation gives CASSPPDRRAYEQYF.

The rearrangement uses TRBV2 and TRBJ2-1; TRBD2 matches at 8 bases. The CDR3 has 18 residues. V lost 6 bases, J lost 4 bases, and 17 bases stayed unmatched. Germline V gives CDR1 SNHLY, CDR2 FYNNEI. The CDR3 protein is CASRYLTSERVVYNEQFF. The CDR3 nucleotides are TGTGCCAGCAGATATCTGACTAGCGAGAGAGTCGTGTACAATGAGCAGTTCTTC.

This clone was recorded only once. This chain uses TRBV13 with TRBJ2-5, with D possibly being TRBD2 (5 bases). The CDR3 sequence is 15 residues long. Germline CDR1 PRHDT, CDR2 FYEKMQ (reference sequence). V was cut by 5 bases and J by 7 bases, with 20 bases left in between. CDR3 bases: TGTGCCAGCAGCCAGGAGAGAGGAGGTATTTCGACCCAGTACTTC. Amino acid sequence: CASSQERGGISTQYF.

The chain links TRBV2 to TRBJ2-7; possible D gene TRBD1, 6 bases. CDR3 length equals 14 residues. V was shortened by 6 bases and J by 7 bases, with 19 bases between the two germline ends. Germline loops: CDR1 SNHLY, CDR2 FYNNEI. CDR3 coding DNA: TGTGCCAGCAGGAACAGGGTCCGCTCGCGGGAGCAGTACTTC. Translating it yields CASRNRVRSREQYF.

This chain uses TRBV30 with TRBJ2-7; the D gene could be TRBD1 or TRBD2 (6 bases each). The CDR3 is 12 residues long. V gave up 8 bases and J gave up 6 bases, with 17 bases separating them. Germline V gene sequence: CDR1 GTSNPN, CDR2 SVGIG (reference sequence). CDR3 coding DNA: TGTGCCGGGGGGCCAACCTTCGGCGAGCAGTACTTC. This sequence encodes CAGGPTFGEQYF.

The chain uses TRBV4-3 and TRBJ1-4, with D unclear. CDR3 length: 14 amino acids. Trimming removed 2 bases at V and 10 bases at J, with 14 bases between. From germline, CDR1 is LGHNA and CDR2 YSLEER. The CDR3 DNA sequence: TGCGCCAGCAGCCAAACCAGGCTTCGGTCAAAACTGTTTTTT. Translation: CASSQTRLRSKLFF.

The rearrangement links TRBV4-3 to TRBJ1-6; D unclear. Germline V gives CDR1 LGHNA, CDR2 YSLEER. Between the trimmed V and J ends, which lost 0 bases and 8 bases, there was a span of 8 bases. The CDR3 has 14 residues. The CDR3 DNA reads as TGCGCCAGCAGCCAAGAGATAGAGGATTCACCCCTCCACTTT. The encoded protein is CASSQEIEDSPLHF.

CDR3: CASSIWDSHYGYTF. CDR3 DNA: TGTGCCAGCAGCATATGGGACAGCCACTATGGCTACACCTTC. The chain uses TRBV7-9 and TRBJ1-2; 7 nucleotides match TRBD1. Germline loops: CDR1 SEHNR, CDR2 FQNEAQ (reference sequence). This CDR3 spans 14 amino acids. V lost 5 bases to trimming and J lost 3 bases; unmatched junction nucleotides: 6.

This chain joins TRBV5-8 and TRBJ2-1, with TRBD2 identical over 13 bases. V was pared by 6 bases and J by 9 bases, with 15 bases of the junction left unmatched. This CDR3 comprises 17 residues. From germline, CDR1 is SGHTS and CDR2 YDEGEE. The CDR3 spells CASKPRGGLAGVSEQFF. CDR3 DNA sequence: TGTGCCAGCAAACCCCGAGGCGGACTAGCGGGAGTAAGTGAGCAGTTCTTC. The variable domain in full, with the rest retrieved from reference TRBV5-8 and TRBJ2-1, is EAGVTQSPTHLIKTRGQQATLRCSPISGHTSVYWYQQALGLGLQFLLWYDEGEERNRGNFPPRFSGRQFPNYSSELNVNALELEDSALYLCASKPRGGLAGVSEQFFGPGTRLTVL.

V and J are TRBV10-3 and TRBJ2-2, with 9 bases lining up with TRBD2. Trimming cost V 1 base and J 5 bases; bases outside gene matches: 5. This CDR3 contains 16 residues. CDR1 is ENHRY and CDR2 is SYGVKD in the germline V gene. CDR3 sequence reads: CAISELGLAGTGELFF. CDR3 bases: TGTGCCATCAGTGAGTTAGGGCTAGCGGGAACCGGGGAGCTGTTTTTT.

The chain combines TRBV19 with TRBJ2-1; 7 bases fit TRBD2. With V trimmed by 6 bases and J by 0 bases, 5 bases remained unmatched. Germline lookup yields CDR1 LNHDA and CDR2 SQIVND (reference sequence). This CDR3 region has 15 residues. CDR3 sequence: CASRQAGISYNEQFF. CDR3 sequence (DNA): TGTGCCAGTAGGCAAGCGGGGATCTCCTACAATGAGCAGTTCTTC.

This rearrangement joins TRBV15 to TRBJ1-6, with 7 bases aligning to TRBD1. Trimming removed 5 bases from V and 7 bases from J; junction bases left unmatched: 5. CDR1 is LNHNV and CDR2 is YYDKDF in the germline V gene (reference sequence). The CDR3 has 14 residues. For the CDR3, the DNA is TGTGCCACCAGCTGGACAGGACCCAATTCACCCCTCCACTTT. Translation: CATSWTGPNSPLHF.

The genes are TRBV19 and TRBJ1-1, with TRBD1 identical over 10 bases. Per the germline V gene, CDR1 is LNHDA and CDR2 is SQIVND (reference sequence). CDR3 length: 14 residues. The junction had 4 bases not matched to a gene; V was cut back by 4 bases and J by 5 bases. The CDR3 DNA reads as TGTGCCAGTAGTAGAGGACAGGGGGAGACTGAAGCTTTCTTT. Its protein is CASSRGQGETEAFF.

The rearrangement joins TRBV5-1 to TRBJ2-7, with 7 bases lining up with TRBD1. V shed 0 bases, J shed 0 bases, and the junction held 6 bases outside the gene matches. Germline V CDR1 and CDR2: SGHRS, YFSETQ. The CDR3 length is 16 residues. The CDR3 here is CASSLGGTASSYEQYF. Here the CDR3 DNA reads TGCGCCAGCAGCTTGGGGGGGACAGCGTCCTCCTACGAGCAGTACTTC.

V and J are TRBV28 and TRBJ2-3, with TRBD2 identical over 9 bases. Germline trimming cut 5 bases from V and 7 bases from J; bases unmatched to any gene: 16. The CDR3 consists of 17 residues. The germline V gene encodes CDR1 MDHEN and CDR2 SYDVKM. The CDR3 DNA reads TGTGCCAGCAGTCCGATTAATGGCGGGAGGGCCCGGAATACGCAGTATTTT. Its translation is CASSPINGGRARNTQYF.